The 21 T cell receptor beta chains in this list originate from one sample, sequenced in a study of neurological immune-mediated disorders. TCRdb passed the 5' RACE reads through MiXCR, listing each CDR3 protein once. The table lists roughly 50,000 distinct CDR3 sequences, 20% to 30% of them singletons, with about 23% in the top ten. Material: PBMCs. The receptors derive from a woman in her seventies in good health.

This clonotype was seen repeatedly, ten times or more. The CDR3 nucleotides read TGTGCCAGCAACTTGATGGGGGAGGCTAACTATGGCTACACCTTC. It codes for CASNLMGEANYGYTF. V usage is TRBV7-9 and J usage is TRBJ1-2, with D perhaps TRBD1 (5 bases). Germline assignment: CDR1 SEHNR and CDR2 FQNEAQ (reference sequence). V was cut by 7 bases and J by 0 bases, with 15 bases left in between. The CDR3 runs to 15 residues.

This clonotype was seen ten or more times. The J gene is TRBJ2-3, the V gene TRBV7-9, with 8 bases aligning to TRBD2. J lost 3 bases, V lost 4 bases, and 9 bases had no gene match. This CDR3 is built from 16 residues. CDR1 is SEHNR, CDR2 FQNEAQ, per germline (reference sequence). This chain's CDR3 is CASSSGGGPFTDTQYF. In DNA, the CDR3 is TGTGCCAGCAGCTCGGGGGGGGGCCCTTTTACAGATACGCAGTATTTT.

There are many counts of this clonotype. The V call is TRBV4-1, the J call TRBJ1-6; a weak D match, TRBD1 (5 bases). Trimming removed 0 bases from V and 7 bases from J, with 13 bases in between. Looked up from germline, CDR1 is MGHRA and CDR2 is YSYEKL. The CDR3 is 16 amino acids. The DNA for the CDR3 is TGCGCCAGCAGCCAAGATGGGGGGTTTTCGAATTCACCCCTCCACTTT. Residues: CASSQDGGFSNSPLHF.

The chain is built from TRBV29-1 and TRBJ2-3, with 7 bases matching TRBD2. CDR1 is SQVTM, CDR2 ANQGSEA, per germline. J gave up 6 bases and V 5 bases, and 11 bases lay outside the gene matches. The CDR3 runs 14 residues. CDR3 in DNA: TGCAGCGTTTCACCGGGACTACCCCACGATACGCAGTATTTT. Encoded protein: CSVSPGLPHDTQYF.

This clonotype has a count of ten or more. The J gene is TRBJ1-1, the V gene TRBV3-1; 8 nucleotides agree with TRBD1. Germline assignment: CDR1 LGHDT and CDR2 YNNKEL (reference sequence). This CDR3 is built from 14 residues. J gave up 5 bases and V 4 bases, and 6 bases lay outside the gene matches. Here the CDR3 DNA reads TGTGCCAGCAGCCTGCCACAGGGGGGTACTGAAGCTTTCTTT. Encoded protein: CASSLPQGGTEAFF. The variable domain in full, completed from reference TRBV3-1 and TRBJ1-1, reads DTAVSQTPKYLVTQMGNDKSIKCEQNLGHDTMYWYKQDSKKFLKIMFSYNNKELIINETVPNRFSPKSPDKAHLNLHINSLELGDSAVYFCASSLPQGGTEAFFGQGTRLTVV.

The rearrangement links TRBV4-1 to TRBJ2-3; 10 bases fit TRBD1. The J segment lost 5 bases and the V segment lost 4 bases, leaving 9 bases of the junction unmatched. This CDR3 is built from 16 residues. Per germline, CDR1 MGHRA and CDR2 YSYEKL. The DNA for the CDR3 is TGCGCCAGCAGCCGAACGACAGGGGGCCTCAAAGATACGCAGTATTTT. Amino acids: CASSRTTGGLKDTQYF.

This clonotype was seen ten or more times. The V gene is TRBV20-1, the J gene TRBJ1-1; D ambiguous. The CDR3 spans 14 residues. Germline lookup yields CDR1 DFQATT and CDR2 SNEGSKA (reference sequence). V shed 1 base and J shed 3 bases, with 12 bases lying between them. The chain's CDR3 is CSARAPDGYTEAFF. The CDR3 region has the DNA TGCAGTGCTAGAGCACCTGACGGGTACACTGAAGCTTTCTTT.

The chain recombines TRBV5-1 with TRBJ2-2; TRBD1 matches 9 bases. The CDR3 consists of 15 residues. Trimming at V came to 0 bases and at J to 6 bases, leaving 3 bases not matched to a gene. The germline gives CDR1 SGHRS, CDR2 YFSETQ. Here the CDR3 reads CASSLVDRGSGELFF. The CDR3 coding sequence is TGCGCCAGCAGCTTGGTGGACAGGGGCTCCGGGGAGCTGTTTTTT.

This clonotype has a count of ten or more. The CDR3 DNA sequence: TGCAGTGCTAGAACGGGGTGGGCAGATACGCAGTATTTT. Its translation: CSARTGWADTQYF. This rearrangement joins TRBV20-1 to TRBJ2-3; D may be TRBD2 (5 bases). The CDR3 is made up of 13 amino acids. Germline loops: CDR1 DFQATT, CDR2 SNEGSKA (reference sequence). Deletions cut 2 bases from V and 4 bases from J, with 10 bases between.

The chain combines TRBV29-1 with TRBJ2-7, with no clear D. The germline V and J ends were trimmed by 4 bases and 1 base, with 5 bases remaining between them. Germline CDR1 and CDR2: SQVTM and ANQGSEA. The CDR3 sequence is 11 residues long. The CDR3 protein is CSVGVSYEQYF. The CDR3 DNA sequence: TGCAGCGTTGGAGTGTCCTACGAGCAGTACTTC.

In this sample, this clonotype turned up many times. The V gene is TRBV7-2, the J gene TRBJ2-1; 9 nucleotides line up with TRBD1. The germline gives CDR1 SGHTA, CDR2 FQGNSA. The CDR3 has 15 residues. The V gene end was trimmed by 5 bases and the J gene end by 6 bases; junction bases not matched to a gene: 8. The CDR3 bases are TGTGCCAGCAGCCGGGGACAGGGAGGGGTCAATGAGCAGTTCTTC. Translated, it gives CASSRGQGGVNEQFF.

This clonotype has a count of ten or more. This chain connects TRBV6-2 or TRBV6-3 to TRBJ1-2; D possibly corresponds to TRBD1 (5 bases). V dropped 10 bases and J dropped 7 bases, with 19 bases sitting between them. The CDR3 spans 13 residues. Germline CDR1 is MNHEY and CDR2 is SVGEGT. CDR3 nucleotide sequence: TGTGCCACCCGGACACACCGGCGGCGTGGCTACACCTTC. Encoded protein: CATRTHRRRGYTF.

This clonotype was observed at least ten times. CDR3 coding DNA: TGTGCCAGCAGCCCCCTCGGGGAGGGCGGCGAAAACACCATATATTTT. This encodes CASSPLGEGGENTIYF. The chain is built from TRBV7-9 and TRBJ1-3; D not resolved. The CDR3 extends over 16 amino acids. Trimming shortened V by 5 bases and J by 6 bases, and 20 bases separated the two germline ends. Germline V gene data show CDR1 as SEHNR and CDR2 as FQNEAQ (reference sequence).

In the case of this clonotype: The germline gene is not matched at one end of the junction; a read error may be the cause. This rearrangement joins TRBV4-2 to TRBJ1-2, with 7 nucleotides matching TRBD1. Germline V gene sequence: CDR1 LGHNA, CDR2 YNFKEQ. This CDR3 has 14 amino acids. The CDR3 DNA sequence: TGTGCCAGCAAGGTGGGGCAGGGGGAGTATGGATACACCTTC. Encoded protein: CASKVGQGEYGYTF.

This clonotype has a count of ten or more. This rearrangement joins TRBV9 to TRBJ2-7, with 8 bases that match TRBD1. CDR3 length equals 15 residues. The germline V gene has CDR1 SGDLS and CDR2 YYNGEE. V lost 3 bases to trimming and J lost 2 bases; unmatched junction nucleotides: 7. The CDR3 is CASSAGGASAYEQYF. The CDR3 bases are TGTGCCAGCAGCGCAGGGGGCGCCTCGGCCTACGAGCAGTACTTC.

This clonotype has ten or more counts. Here the CDR3 DNA reads TGCGCCAGCAGCTTGGGGGGAGCCAGCCGTGAGCAGTTCTTC. This codes for CASSLGGASREQFF. The rearrangement joins TRBV5-1 to TRBJ2-1; weak D call: TRBD2 (5 bases). Germline lookup yields CDR1 SGHRS and CDR2 YFSETQ. V was pared by 0 bases and J by 9 bases, with 13 bases between. The CDR3 consists of 14 residues. The variable domain in full, completed from reference TRBV5-1 and TRBJ2-1, reads KAGVTQTPRYLIKTRGQQVTLSCSPISGHRSVSWYQQTPGQGLQFLFEYFSETQRNKGNFPGRFSGRQFSNSRSEMNVSTLELGDSALYLCASSLGGASREQFFGPGTRLTVL.

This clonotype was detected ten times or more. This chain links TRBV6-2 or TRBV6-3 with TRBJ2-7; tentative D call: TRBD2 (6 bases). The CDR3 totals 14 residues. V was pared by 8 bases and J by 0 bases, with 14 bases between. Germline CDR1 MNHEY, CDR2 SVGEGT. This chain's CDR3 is CASDSGAHSYEQYF. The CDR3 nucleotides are TGTGCCAGCGACTCGGGAGCCCACTCCTACGAGCAGTACTTC.

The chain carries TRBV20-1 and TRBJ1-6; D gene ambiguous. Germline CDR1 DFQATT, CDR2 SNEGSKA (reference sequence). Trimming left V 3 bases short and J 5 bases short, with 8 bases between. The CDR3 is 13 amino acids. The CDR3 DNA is TGCAGTGCTAGCCGGGCTGATAATTCACCCCTCCACTTT. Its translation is CSASRADNSPLHF.

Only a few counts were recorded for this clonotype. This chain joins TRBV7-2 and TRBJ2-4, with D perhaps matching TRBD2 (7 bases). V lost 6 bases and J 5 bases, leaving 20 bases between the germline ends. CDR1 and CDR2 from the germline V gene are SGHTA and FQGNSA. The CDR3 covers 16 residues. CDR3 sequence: CASSLSYEGGENIQYF. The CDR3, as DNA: TGTGCCAGCAGTCTTTCCTACGAGGGGGGGGAAAACATTCAGTACTTC.

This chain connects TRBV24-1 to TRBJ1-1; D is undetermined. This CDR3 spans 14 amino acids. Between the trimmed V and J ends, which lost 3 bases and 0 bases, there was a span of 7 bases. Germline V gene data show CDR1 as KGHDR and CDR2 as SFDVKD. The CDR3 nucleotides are TGTGCCACCAGTGATGGAGGCATGAACACTGAAGCTTTCTTT. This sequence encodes CATSDGGMNTEAFF.

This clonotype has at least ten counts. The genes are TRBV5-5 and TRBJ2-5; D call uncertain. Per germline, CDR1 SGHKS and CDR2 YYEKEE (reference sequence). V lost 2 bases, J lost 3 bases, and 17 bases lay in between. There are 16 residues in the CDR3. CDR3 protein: CASSLEPFRTEETQYF. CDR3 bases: TGTGCCAGCAGCTTAGAGCCCTTCAGAACTGAAGAGACCCAGTACTTC.